What follows are 9 T cell receptor beta chains derived from one specimen sequenced in a study of OX40 agonist ivuxolimab in advanced cancers. Method: immunoSEQ multiplex PCR; TCRdb's copy keeps in-frame clones and lacks some. The sample yields 70,000 to 100,000 clones, approximately 81% seen once. The source material was CD4+ or CD8+ T cells sorted from blood, sampled in a trial of the OX40 agonist ivuxolimab. Receptor source: an adult with an advanced solid tumor such as melanoma, head and neck, liver or kidney cancer.

V usage is TRBV4-3 and J usage is TRBJ2-3; possible D gene TRBD1, 5 bases. Trimming took off 0 bases at V and 8 bases at J, with 12 bases between the two ends. In germline, CDR1 is LGHNA, CDR2 YSLEER. CDR3 length equals 14 residues. The CDR3 region has the DNA TGCGCCAGCAGCCAAGATAAGGGGATGGGTACGCAGTATTTT. Protein sequence: CASSQDKGMGTQYF.

The rearrangement links TRBV7-2 to TRBJ2-3, with D unclear. This CDR3 has 11 amino acids. Germline lookup yields CDR1 SGHTA and CDR2 FQGNSA. With 5 bases removed from V and 2 bases from J, the gap between germline ends came to 2 bases. The CDR3 region has the DNA TGTGCCAGCAGCGACACAGATACGCAGTATTTT. Translating it yields CASSDTDTQYF.

The gene calls are TRBV30 and TRBJ1-3, with 7 bases identical to TRBD1. The CDR3 runs 16 residues. Germline lookup yields CDR1 GTSNPN and CDR2 SVGIG (reference sequence). V dropped 5 bases and J dropped 0; count of bases not matched to a gene: 10. The CDR3 sequence is CAWSRQGVSSGNTIYF. Here the CDR3 DNA reads TGTGCCTGGTCTCGACAGGGCGTTAGCTCTGGAAACACCATATATTTT.

This chain uses TRBV28 with TRBJ1-2, with TRBD1 as a possible D gene (5 bases). CDR3 length equals 16 residues. Trimming shortened V by 2 bases and J by 1 base, and 14 bases separated the two germline ends. From germline, CDR1 is MDHEN and CDR2 SYDVKM. CDR3 amino acids: CASSLGGTRYNYGYTF. The CDR3 nucleotides are TGTGCCAGCAGTTTAGGGGGGACCCGATATAACTATGGCTACACCTTC.

V is TRBV4-1 and J is TRBJ2-3; 8 nucleotides agree with TRBD2. Germline V CDR1 and CDR2: MGHRA, YSYEKL. J was trimmed by 0 bases and V by 4 bases; bases with no gene match: 12. The CDR3 is made up of 18 amino acids. The CDR3 DNA sequence: TGCGCCAGCAGCCGCTTGGCCCGGGGGGGGCCAAGCACAGATACGCAGTATTTT. This codes for CASSRLARGGPSTDTQYF.

V usage is TRBV29-1 and J usage is TRBJ1-3; D ambiguous. The V end lost 0 bases, the J end lost 2 bases, and 5 bases lay between the germline ends. CDR1 is SQVTM, CDR2 ANQGSEA, per germline. The CDR3 has 13 residues. DNA for the CDR3: TGCAGCGTTGAAGAGGTACCTGGAAACACCATATATTTT. This codes for CSVEEVPGNTIYF.

This clone showed up just once. The CDR3 bases are TGTGCCAGCAATCCGGGACAGGGCTTAGCTCAGCCCCAGCATTTT. Translated: CASNPGQGLAQPQHF. The chain is built from TRBV6-6 and TRBJ1-5; 9 bases map to TRBD1. Looked up from germline, CDR1 is MNHNY and CDR2 is SVGAGI (reference sequence). The CDR3 extends over 15 amino acids. The V gene end was trimmed by 7 bases and the J gene end by 6 bases; junction bases not matched to a gene: 10.

The V call is TRBV5-1, the J call TRBJ2-4; 7 bases align to TRBD1. Germline CDR1 reads SGHRS; CDR2 reads YFSETQ. CDR3 length equals 14 residues. Trimming removed 4 bases from V and 6 bases from J; junction bases left unmatched: 7. The CDR3: CASSPEGGGNIQYF. In DNA, the CDR3 is TGCGCCAGCAGCCCCGAAGGGGGCGGAAACATTCAGTACTTC.

The chain links TRBV10-3 to TRBJ1-3; D is ambiguous. The V gene lost 7 bases and the J gene lost 1 base, with 11 bases spanning the gap. Germline CDR1 and CDR2: ENHRY and SYGVKD. This CDR3 contains 14 residues. CDR3 residues: CAITSGRSGNTIYF. Here the CDR3 DNA reads TGTGCCATCACCTCGGGGAGGTCTGGAAACACCATATATTTT.